This T cell receptor beta chain was recovered during a study of blood T cell repertoires in COVID-19 (dated by TCRdb to 2018 to 2021). Background on the whole study: The collaborator samples originated in the United States, Italy and Spain and spanned the acute and convalescent phases of COVID-19. The material from the prospective study consisted of cDNA or gDNA derived from T cells, B-cell-depleted T cells, or PBMCs. Deeply sampled blood TCRbeta repertoires from subjects exposed to, actively infected with, or recovered from COVID-19 were included in the dataset. A freely available public database, intended as a resource for researchers studying the immune response to SARS-CoV-2, is where the repertoires were released. Samples were obtained from the ongoing ImmuneRACE study (first 160 participants) and from 950 to 1,500 subjects provided by 6 global collaborators. Nearly every sample came with metadata listing a de-identified subject ID, COVID-19 status, age in years and sex. HLA class I and class II types, where available, came from metadata supplied by the sample provider rather than from assay-based typing.

TCRbeta CDR3 regions were amplified from genomic DNA using the immunoSEQ Assay, a bias-controlled multiplex PCR. Per the authors' processing: The number of nucleated cells in each sample was estimated by amplification of reference gene primers within the assay. Sequence reads were collapsed and filtered to measure the absolute abundance of every unique TCRbeta CDR3 rearrangement. For each sample, productive Simpson clonality was calculated as the square root of Simpson's diversity index across productive rearrangements. The source is immuneACCESS, and TCRdb retained only in-frame sequences with V and J called. Part of the clones is not carried over; for the studies checked, unresolved V genes explain less than half of this, and the remainder is unexplained. V and J calls and clone size are given by that table; D and trimming were obtained from the DNA. For this sample the table gives about 26,000 clones, of which about 90% were detected only once. The ten largest clones add up to over 9% of the sample.

With respect to this clone: Its antigen specificity is not known. No much larger clonotype is one base removed from it; base qualities were not supplied.

Between the V and J ends, shortened by 3 bases and 3 bases respectively, the junction contains 11 bases. Looking up the germline V gene (reference sequence) yields CDR1 LGHDT and CDR2 YNNKEL. The CDR3 covers 14 residues, taking in both the cysteine and the phenylalanine. Only the CDR3 part of the read is kept: 42 bases, read in frame from the first base. Each collaborating institution followed its own protocols to collect whole blood in K2EDTA tubes. Collaborator samples were shipped for TCRbeta analysis as frozen whole blood, isolated PBMCs, or DNA extracted from either sample type. Study-level results and caveats: How much clinical and demographic metadata was included differed by source and by participant, and the metadata was provided uncurated.

The receptor's source is a man aged 65-85 years with acute or convalescent COVID-19. The material sequenced was peripheral blood. Recombination joined TRBV3-1 (or the pseudogene TRBV3-2) with TRBJ1-1; TRBD1 is a possible D gene, resting on 5 matching bases. The DNA sequence is as follows: TGTGCCAGCAGCCACGCCGCGGGGGACACTGAAGCTTTCTTT. Its translation reads: CASSHAAGDTEAFF.